This T cell receptor beta chain originates from a study of CD4 T cells in relation to SARS-CoV-2 and coronaviruses. Study-wide context: PBMCs were cultured with antigen for over nine days before TCR beta sequencing. Findings and limits, study-wide: SARS-CoV-2-driven expansion was significantly weaker in crossreactive than monoreactive clones.

CD4+ T cells from unexposed donors were obtained before the COVID-19 pandemic (2011-2018). After about ten days of culture, CD4+ T cells were isolated. CDR3 length: 17 amino acids. Germline CDR1 reads SNHLY; CDR2 reads FYNNEI. J gave up 4 bases and V 6 bases, and 13 bases lay outside the gene matches. Only a few counts were recorded for this clone. Its target is unknown. Sequencing was performed with immunoSEQ multiplex PCR; in TCRdb, only in-frame clones are kept and a portion is missing. The table records roughly 10,000 clones, about 81% of them present only once. The rearrangement uses TRBV2 and TRBJ1-2; the match to TRBD1 covers 11 bases. The sequencing input was CD4+ T cells from PBMCs, cultured in vitro. The TCR was taken from a human donor in good health. CDR3 DNA: TGTGCCAGCAGGGATAGCCCGGGACAGGGGGTTTTCTATGGCTACACCTTC. As protein: CASRDSPGQGVFYGYTF.